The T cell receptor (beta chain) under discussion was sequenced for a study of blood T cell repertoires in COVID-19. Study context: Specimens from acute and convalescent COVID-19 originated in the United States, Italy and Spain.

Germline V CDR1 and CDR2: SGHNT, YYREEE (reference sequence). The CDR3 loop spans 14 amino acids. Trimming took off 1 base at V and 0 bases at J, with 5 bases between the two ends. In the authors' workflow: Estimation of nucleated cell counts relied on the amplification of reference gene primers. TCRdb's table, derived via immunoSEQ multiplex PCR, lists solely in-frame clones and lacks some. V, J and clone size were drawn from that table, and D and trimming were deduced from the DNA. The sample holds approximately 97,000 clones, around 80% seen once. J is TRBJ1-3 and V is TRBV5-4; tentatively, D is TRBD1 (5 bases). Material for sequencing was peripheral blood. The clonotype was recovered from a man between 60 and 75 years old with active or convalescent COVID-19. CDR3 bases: TGTGCCAGCAGCTTGCAGGGCTCTGGAAACACCATATATTTT. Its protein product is CASSLQGSGNTIYF.